One sample yielded the 18 T cell receptor beta chains listed below, sequenced in a study of shared clonotypes between healthy human individuals. Some clones are missing from TCRdb's copy, which holds only in-frame ones; the method was immunoSEQ multiplex PCR. Of about 530,000 clones in the sample, about three quarters were seen once. The sequenced sample was PBMCs. These receptors came from a woman aged 40-49 years in good health. Some clones in this sample may be carry-over from other donors' samples.

The chain carries TRBV10-3 and TRBJ2-2, with 8 bases lining up with TRBD2. The V segment lost 2 bases and the J segment 7 bases; nucleotides outside the gene matches: 9. This CDR3 spans 16 amino acids. The germline V gene encodes CDR1 ENHRY and CDR2 SYGVKD. The CDR3 region has the DNA TGTGCCATCAGTGAGAGCCAGACTAGCGAGGTCGGGGAGCTGTTTTTT. Translation: CAISESQTSEVGELFF.

The rearrangement uses TRBV11-3 and TRBJ2-2; no definite D call. The CDR3 length is 17 residues. V lost 1 base and J 1 base, leaving 13 bases between the germline ends. Germline V CDR1 and CDR2: SGHNT, YENEEA. CDR3 DNA sequence: TGTGCCAGCAGCTTAGGTCAGTTAGGAAAGAACACCGGGGAGCTGTTTTTT. Its protein is CASSLGQLGKNTGELFF. The variable domain in full, with the rest retrieved from reference TRBV11-3 and TRBJ2-2, is EAGVVQSPRYKIIEKKQPVAFWCNPISGHNTLYWYLQNLGQGPELLIRYENEEAVDDSQLPKDRFSAERLKGVDSTLKIQPAELGDSAVYLCASSLGQLGKNTGELFFGEGSRLTVL.

The V and J genes are TRBV27 and TRBJ2-6, with a tentative D call TRBD1 (6 bases). Germline lookup yields CDR1 MNHEY and CDR2 SMNVEV (reference sequence). The CDR3 has 18 amino acids. Trimming pared 3 bases from V and 0 bases from J, leaving 15 bases between. In nucleotides, the CDR3 is TGTGCCAGCAGTTTTGGCAGGGGCCTCCTCTCTGGGGCCAACGTCCTGACTTTC. Amino acids: CASSFGRGLLSGANVLTF.

The chain links TRBV7-2 to TRBJ2-7, with 7 nucleotides matching TRBD2. Germline CDR1 SGHTA, CDR2 FQGNSA. This CDR3 is 14 amino acids long. J lost 3 bases, V lost 1 base, and 3 bases had no gene match. CDR3 DNA sequence: TGTGCCAGCAGCTTAGGGCTAGCGGTCTACGAGCAGTACTTC. Residues: CASSLGLAVYEQYF.

V gene TRBV5-8 combines with J gene TRBJ1-4, with TRBD1 matching over 10 bases. From germline, CDR1 is SGHTS and CDR2 YDEGEE. Trimming removed 4 bases from V and 0 bases from J; junction bases left unmatched: 6. The CDR3 totals 17 residues. The CDR3 reads CASSLVGQGATNEKLFF. For the CDR3, the DNA is TGTGCCAGCAGCCTGGTTGGACAGGGGGCAACTAATGAAAAACTGTTTTTT.

Only one count was recorded for this clone. CDR3 amino acids: CASSLARVLAGGDEQFF. CDR3 coding DNA: TGTGCCAGCAGCTTAGCGCGGGTACTAGCGGGAGGGGATGAGCAGTTCTTC. The V and J genes are TRBV7-8 and TRBJ2-1; 13 bases are shared with TRBD2. Germline-derived CDR1 and CDR2 are SGHVS and FQNEAQ. V was clipped by 0 bases and J by 8 bases; unmatched bases: 7. The CDR3 has 17 amino acids. Full variable domain (remainder filled in from reference TRBV7-8 and TRBJ2-1): GAGVSQSPRYKVAKRGQDVALRCDPISGHVSLFWYQQALGQGPEFLTYFQNEAQLDKSGLPSDRFFAERPEGSVSTLKIQRTQQEDSAVYLCASSLARVLAGGDEQFFGPGTRLTVL.

This clone has only a few counts. V gene TRBV27 combines with J gene TRBJ2-7, with 10 bases that match TRBD2. Germline assignment: CDR1 MNHEY and CDR2 SMNVEV (reference sequence). This CDR3 is built from 15 residues. Germline trimming cut 4 bases from V and 4 bases from J; bases unmatched to any gene: 7. The CDR3 is CASSSPGLAAYEQYF. CDR3 DNA: TGTGCCAGCAGTTCTCCCGGACTAGCGGCTTACGAGCAGTACTTC.

V and J are TRBV7-8 and TRBJ2-7, with 7 bases lining up with TRBD2. This CDR3 is 18 amino acids long. In germline, CDR1 is SGHVS, CDR2 FQNEAQ. J was trimmed by 2 bases and V by 0 bases; bases with no gene match: 13. The CDR3 here is CASSLAYGEGKQTYEQYF. DNA of the CDR3: TGTGCCAGCAGCTTAGCCTATGGGGAGGGGAAACAAACCTACGAGCAGTACTTC.

A word on this clone: With a far larger clone one base away, a read error is the likely cause. The J gene is TRBJ1-1, the V gene TRBV19; no reliable D call. V shed 6 bases and J shed 1 base, with 3 bases lying between them. The CDR3 runs to 11 residues. CDR1 is LNHDA and CDR2 is SQIVND in the germline V gene (reference sequence). CDR3: CASRENTEAFF. The CDR3 DNA sequence: TGTGCCAGTAGGGAGAACACTGAAGCTTTCTTT.

This clone has only one observation. The chain uses TRBV30 and TRBJ2-1; 14 bases line up with TRBD2. The CDR3 has 17 amino acids. Trimming at V came to 8 bases and at J to 2 bases, leaving 11 bases not matched to a gene. Germline assignment: CDR1 GTSNPN and CDR2 SVGIG (reference sequence). The CDR3 DNA is TGTGCCCTGAACGAGGGACTAGCGGGAGCCGCCTACAATGAGCAGTTCTTC. The encoded protein is CALNEGLAGAAYNEQFF.

The J gene is TRBJ2-1, the V gene TRBV2; D is perhaps TRBD2 (5 bases). Per germline, CDR1 SNHLY and CDR2 FYNNEI. This CDR3 has 13 residues. V was cut by 4 bases and J by 4 bases, with 8 bases left in between. The CDR3 reads CASSVRGYNEQFF. In nucleotides, the CDR3 is TGTGCCAGCAGTGTTCGCGGGTACAATGAGCAGTTCTTC.

This chain uses TRBV5-1 with TRBJ2-1; 9 positions agree with TRBD2. Germline CDR1 and CDR2: SGHRS and YFSETQ. The CDR3 is made up of 14 amino acids. Germline trimming cut 4 bases from V and 6 bases from J; bases unmatched to any gene: 5. The DNA of the CDR3 is TGCGCCAGCAGCCGGGGGACTAGCCCCAATGAGCAGTTCTTC. It specifies CASSRGTSPNEQFF.

The chain recombines TRBV11-2 with TRBJ2-7; D is tentatively TRBD1 or TRBD2 (5 bases each). The CDR3 runs 15 residues. The V gene's germline CDR1 is SGHAT and CDR2 FQNNGV. The germline V and J ends were trimmed by 4 bases and 3 bases, with 16 bases remaining between them. The CDR3 loop reads CASSSGPTRIYEQYF. CDR3 nucleotides: TGTGCCAGCAGCTCGGGGCCGACCAGAATCTACGAGCAGTACTTC.

The chain links TRBV30 to TRBJ2-1; 12 bases agree with TRBD2. V lost 3 bases, J lost 5 bases, and 8 bases stayed unmatched. Germline V gives CDR1 GTSNPN, CDR2 SVGIG (reference sequence). This CDR3 contains 16 residues. The CDR3 sequence is CAWSRGLAGTDNEQFF. The CDR3 coding sequence is TGTGCCTGGAGCCGTGGACTAGCGGGAACAGACAATGAGCAGTTCTTC.

V is TRBV7-2 and J is TRBJ2-7, with D perhaps matching TRBD1 or TRBD2 (7 bases each). Germline loops: CDR1 SGHTA, CDR2 FQGNSA. Deletions cut 4 bases from V and 4 bases from J, with 17 bases between. This CDR3 spans 15 amino acids. DNA for the CDR3: TGTGCCAGCAGCTCCCAGGGAGGGGGCGATTACGAGCAGTACTTC. This sequence encodes CASSSQGGGDYEQYF.

This chain connects TRBV11-2 to TRBJ1-4; maybe TRBD1 (5 bases). Germline values: CDR1 SGHAT, CDR2 FQNNGV. V was clipped by 0 bases and J by 6 bases, with 11 bases between them. This CDR3 has 15 residues. DNA of the CDR3: TGTGCCAGCAGCTTAGAAGGGGATGGGGATGAAAAACTGTTTTTT. Protein: CASSLEGDGDEKLFF.

The table lists this clone with a count of one. V and J are TRBV9 and TRBJ1-5, with D possibly TRBD1 on 6 matching bases. The CDR3 totals 14 residues. V was clipped by 4 bases and J by 8 bases, with 16 bases between them. Germline CDR1 is SGDLS and CDR2 is YYNGEE. CDR3 residues: CASSPRDNQEPQHF. DNA of the CDR3: TGTGCCAGCAGCCCCCGGGACAACCAGGAGCCCCAGCATTTT.

This clone was recorded once. The V and J genes are TRBV19 and TRBJ1-5, with D possibly TRBD1 on 6 matching bases. V gave up 7 bases and J gave up 3 bases, with 13 bases separating them. Germline V gene lookup returns CDR1 LNHDA and CDR2 SQIVND (reference sequence). This CDR3 comprises 14 residues. CDR3 sequence reads: CASNSGAHNQPQHF. CDR3 nucleotides: TGTGCCAGTAATTCAGGGGCCCACAATCAGCCCCAGCATTTT.